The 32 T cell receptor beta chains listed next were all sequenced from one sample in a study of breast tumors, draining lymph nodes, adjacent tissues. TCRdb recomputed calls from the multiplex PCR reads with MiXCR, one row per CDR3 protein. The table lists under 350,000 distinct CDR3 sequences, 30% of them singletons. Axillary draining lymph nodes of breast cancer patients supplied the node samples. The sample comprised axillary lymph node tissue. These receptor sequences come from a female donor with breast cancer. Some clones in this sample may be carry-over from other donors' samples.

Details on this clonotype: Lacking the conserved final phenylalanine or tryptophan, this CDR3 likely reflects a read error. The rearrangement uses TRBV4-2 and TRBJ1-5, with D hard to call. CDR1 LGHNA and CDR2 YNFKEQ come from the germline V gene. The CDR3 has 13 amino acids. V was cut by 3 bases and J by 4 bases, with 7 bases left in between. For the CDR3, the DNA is TGTGCCAGCAGCCAGAAACAAAATCAGCCCCAGCATCTT. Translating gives CASSQKQNQPQHL.

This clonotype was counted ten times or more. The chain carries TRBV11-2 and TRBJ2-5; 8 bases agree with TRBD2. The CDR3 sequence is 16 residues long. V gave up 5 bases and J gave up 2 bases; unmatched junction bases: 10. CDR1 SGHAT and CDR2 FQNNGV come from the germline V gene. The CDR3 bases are TGTGCCAGCAGCCGCTGGGCTAGCGGGCTTCAAGAGACCCAGTACTTC. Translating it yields CASSRWASGLQETQYF.

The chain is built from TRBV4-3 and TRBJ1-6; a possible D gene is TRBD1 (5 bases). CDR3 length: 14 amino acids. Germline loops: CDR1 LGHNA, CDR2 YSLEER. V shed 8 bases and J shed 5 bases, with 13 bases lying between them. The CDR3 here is CASGLQEDNSPLHF. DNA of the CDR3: TGCGCCAGCGGACTACAGGAGGATAATTCACCCCTCCACTTT.

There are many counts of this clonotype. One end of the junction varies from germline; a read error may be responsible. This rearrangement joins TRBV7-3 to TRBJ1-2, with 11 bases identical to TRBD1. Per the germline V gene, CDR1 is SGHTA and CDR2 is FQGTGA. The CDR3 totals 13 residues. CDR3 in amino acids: CASSQGQGARQVF. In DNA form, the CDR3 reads TGTGCCAGCAGCCAAGGACAGGGGGCCCGACAGGTCTTC.

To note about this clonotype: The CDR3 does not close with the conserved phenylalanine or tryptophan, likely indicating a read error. As DNA, the CDR3 is TGTGCCAGCAGCGAGGGGGGGAACTATGGCTACACCTCC. It yields the protein CASSEGGNYGYTS. The rearrangement uses TRBV14 and TRBJ1-2; maybe TRBD1 (6 bases). CDR1 and CDR2 (germline): SGHDN, FVKESK. The V gene lost 5 bases and the J gene lost 2 bases, with 9 bases spanning the gap. This CDR3 is 13 amino acids long.

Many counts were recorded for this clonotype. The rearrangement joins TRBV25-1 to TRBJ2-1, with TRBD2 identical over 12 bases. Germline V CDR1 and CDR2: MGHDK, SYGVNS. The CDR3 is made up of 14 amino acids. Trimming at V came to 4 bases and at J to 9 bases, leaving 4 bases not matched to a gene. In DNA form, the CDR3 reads TGTGCCAGCAGTGTGCCGGGACTAGCGGGTGAGCAGTTCTTC. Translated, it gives CASSVPGLAGEQFF.

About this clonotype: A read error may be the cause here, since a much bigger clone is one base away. The CDR3: CASGQDQQREGREQFF. CDR3 DNA sequence: TGTGCCAGCGGCCAAGATCAGCAGCGGGAGGGCCGTGAGCAGTTCTTC. V usage is TRBV7-9 and J usage is TRBJ2-1; 10 nucleotides align to TRBD2. V lost 8 bases and J lost 9; bases outside the gene matches: 16. This CDR3 comprises 16 residues. The germline V gene has CDR1 SEHNR and CDR2 FQNEAQ (reference sequence).

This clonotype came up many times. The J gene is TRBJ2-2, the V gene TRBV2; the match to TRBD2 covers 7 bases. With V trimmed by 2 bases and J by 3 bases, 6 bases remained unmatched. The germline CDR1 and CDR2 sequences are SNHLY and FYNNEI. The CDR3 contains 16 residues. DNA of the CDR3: TGTGCCAGCAGTGAACCGGGGGGAGGGCACACCGGGGAGCTGTTTTTT. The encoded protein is CASSEPGGGHTGELFF.

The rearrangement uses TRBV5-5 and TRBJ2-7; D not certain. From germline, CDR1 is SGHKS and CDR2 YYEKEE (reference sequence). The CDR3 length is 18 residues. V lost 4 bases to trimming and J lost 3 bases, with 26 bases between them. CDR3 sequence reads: CASSAEGSGVHYNYEQYF. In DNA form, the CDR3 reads TGTGCCAGCAGCGCTGAAGGGTCAGGAGTCCATTACAACTACGAGCAGTACTTC.

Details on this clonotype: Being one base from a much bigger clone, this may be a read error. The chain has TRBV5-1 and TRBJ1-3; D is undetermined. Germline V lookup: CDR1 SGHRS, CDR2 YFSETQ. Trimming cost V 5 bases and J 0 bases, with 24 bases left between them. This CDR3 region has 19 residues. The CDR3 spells CASSPSRRGSNSSGNTIYF. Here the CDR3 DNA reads TGCGCCAGCAGTCCCTCCCGTCGGGGATCGAACTCCTCTGGAAACACCATATATTTT.

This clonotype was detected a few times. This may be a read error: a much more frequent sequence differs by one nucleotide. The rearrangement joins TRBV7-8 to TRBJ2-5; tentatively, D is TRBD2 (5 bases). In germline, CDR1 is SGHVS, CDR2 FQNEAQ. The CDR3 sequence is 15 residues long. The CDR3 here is CASSPPGGRAETQHF. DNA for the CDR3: TGTGCCAGCAGCCCCCCCGGAGGAAGGGCAGAGACCCAGCACTTC.

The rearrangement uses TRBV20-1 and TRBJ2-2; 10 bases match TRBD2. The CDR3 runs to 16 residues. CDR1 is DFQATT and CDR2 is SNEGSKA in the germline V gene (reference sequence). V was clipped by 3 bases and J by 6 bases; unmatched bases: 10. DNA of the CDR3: TGCAGTGCTAGTGTTCTAGCGGGAGATAACTCCGGGGAGCTGTTTTTT. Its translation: CSASVLAGDNSGELFF.

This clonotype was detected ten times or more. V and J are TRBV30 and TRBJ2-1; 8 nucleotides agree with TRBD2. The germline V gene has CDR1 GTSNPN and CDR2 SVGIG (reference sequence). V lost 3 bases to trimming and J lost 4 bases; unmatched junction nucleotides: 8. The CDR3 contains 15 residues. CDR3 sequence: CAWSPGTSPYNEQFF. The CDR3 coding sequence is TGTGCCTGGAGCCCAGGGACTAGTCCGTACAATGAGCAGTTCTTC.

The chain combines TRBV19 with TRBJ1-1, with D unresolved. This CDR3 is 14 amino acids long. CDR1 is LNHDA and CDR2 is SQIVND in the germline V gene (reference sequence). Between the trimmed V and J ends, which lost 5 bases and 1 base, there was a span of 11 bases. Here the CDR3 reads CASSVGLENTEAFF. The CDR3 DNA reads TGTGCCAGTAGTGTGGGCCTCGAGAACACTGAAGCTTTCTTT.

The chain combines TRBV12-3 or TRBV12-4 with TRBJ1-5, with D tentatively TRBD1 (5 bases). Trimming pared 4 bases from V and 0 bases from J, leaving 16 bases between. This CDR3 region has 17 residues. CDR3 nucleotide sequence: TGTGCCAGCAGTTCCGGGGGTAAGAGCTATAGCAATCAGCCCCAGCATTTT. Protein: CASSSGGKSYSNQPQHF.

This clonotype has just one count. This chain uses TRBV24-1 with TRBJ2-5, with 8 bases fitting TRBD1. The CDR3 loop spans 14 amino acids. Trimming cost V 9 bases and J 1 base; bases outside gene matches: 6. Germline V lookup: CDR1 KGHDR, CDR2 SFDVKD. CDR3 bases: TGTGCCACCGTCGGACAGGGTGCCCAAGAGACCCAGTACTTC. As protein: CATVGQGAQETQYF.

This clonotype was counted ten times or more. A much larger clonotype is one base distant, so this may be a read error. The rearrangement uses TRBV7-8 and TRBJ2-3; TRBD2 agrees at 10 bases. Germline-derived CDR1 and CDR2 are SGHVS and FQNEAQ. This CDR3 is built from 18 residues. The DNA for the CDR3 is TGTGCCAGCAGCTTGCGGCTAGCGGGAGTCTCTAGCACACATACGCAGTATTTT. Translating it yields CASSLRLAGVSSTHTQYF.

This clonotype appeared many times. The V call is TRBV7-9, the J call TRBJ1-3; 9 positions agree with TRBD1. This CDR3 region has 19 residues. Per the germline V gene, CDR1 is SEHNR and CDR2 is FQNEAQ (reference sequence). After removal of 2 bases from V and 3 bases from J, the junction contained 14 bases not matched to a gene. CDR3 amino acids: CASSLTLTTGGAGGNTIYF. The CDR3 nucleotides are TGTGCCAGCAGCTTAACTCTAACCACAGGGGGCGCGGGTGGAAACACCATATATTTT.

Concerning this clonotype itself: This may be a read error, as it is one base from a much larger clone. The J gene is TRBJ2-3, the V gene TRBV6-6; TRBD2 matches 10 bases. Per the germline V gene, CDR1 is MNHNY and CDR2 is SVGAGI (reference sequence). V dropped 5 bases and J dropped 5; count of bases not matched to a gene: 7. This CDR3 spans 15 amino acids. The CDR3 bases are TGTGCCAGCAGTCTTGGGAGCGGGAGGGAAGATACGCAGTATTTT. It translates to CASSLGSGREDTQYF.

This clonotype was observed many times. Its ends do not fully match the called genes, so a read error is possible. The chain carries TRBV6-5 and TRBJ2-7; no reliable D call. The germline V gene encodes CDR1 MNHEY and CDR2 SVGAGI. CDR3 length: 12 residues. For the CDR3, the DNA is TGTGCCAGCAGTCACTCGAGCCACGAGCAGTACTTC. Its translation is CASSHSSHEQYF.

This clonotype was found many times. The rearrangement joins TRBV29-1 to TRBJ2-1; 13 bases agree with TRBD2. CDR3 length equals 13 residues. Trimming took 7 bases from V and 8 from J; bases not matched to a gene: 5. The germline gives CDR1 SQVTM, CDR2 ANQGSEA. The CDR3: CSAGTSGTYEQFF. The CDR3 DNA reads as TGCAGCGCTGGGACTAGCGGGACCTATGAGCAGTTCTTC.

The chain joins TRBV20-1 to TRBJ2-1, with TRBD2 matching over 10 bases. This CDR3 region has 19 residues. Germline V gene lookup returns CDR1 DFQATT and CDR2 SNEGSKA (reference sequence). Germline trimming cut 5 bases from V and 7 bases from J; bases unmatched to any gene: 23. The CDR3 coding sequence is TGCAGTGCTCCCTCTTATTGGGCTACAGCGGGAGCGGGGGGGAATGAGCAGTTCTTC. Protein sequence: CSAPSYWATAGAGGNEQFF.

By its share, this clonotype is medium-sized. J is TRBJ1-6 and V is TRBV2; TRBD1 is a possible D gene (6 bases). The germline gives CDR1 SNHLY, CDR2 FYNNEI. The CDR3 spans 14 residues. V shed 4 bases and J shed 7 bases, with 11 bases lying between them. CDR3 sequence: CASSGQGWNSPLHF. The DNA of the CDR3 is TGTGCCAGCAGTGGCCAGGGGTGGAATTCACCCCTCCACTTT. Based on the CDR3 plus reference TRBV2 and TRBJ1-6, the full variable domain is EPEVTQTPSHQVTQMGQEVILRCVPISNHLYFYWYRQILGQKVEFLVSFYNNEISEKSEIFDDQFSVERPDGSNFTLKIRSTKLEDSAMYFCASSGQGWNSPLHFGNGTRLTVT.

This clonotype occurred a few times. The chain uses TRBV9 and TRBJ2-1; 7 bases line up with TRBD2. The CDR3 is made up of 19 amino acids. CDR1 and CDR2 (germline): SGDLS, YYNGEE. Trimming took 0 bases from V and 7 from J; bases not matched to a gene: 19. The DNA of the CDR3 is TGTGCCAGCAGCGTAGCTACGAGCACCGGGGAGGGTCCGTGGAATGAGCAGTTCTTC. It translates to CASSVATSTGEGPWNEQFF.

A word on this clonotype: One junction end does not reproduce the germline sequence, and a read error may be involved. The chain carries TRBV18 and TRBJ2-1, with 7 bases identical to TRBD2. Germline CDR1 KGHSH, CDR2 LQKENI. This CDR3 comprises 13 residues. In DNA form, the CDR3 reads TGTGCCAGCAGTTCCGGGACTACCCCTGAGCGGTTCTTC. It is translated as CASSSGTTPERFF. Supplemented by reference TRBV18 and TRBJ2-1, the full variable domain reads NAGVMQNPRHLVRRRGQEARLRCSPMKGHSHVYWYRQLPEEGLKFMVYLQKENIIDESGMPKERFSAEFPKEGPSILRIQQVVRGDSAAYFCASSSGTTPERFFGPGTRLTVL.

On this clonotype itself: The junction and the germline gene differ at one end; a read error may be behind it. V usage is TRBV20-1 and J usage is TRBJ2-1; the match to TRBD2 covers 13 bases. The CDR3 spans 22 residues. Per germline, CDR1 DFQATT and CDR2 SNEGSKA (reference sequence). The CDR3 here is CSARDWGSGTQGTSGREYEQFF. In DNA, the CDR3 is TGCAGTGCTCGAGATTGGGGCTCCGGCACCCAGGGTACTAGCGGGAGGGAATATGAGCAGTTCTTC.

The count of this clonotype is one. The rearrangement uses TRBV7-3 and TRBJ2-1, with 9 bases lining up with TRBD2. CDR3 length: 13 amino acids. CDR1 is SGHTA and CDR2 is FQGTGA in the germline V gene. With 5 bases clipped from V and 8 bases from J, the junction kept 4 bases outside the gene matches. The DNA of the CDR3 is TGTGCCAGCAGCCTAGCGGGAAATGATGAGCAGTTCTTC. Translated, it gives CASSLAGNDEQFF.

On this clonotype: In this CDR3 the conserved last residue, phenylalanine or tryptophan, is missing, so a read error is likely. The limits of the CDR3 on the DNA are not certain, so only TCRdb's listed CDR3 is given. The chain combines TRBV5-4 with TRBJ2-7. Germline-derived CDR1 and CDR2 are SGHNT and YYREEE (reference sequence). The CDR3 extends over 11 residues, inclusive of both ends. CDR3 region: CASSLVGERYL.

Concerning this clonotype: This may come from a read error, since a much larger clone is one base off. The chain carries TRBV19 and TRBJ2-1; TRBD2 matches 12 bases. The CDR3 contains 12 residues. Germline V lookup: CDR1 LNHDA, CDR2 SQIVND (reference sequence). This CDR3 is CATRGLAGERFF. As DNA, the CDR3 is TGTGCTACCCGGGGACTAGCGGGTGAGCGGTTCTTC. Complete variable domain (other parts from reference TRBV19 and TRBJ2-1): DGGITQSPKYLFRKEGQNVTLSCEQNLNHDAMYWYRQDPGQGLRLIYYSQIVNDFQKGDIAEGYSVSREKKESFPLTVTSAQKNPTAFYLCATRGLAGERFFGPGTRLTVL.

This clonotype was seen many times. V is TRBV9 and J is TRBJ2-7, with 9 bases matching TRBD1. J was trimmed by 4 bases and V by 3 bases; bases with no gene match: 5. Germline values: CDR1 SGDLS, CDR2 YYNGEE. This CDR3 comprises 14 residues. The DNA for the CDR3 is TGTGCCAGCAGCGAGGGGACAGGGACTTACGAGCAGTACTTC. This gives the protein CASSEGTGTYEQYF.

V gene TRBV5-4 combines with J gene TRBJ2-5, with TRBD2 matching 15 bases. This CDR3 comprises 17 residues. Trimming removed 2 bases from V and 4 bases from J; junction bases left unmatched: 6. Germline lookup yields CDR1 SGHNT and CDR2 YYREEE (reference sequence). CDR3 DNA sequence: TGTGCCAGCAGCTTTCCAGGACTAGCGGGGGGGGGAGAGACCCAGTACTTC. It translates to CASSFPGLAGGGETQYF.

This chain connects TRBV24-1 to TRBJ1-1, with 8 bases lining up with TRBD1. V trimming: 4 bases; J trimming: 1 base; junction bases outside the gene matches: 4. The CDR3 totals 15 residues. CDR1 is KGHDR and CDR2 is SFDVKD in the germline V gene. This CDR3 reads CATSDPGQGNTEAFF. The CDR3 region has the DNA TGTGCCACCAGTGACCCTGGACAGGGGAACACTGAAGCTTTCTTT.